Listed below are T cell receptor beta chains from one sample, sequenced in a study of OX40 agonist ivuxolimab in advanced cancers. Here immunoSEQ multiplex PCR was the method, and the copy in TCRdb shows in-frame clones only, minus some. The profile covers 63,000 or so clones, with approximately 80% appearing a single time and around 0.96% taken by the ten largest. The material was CD4+ or CD8+ T cells sorted from blood, obtained in a trial of the OX40 agonist ivuxolimab. Receptor source: an adult with an advanced solid tumor such as melanoma, head and neck, liver or kidney cancer. The CDR3 runs from the conserved cysteine through the conserved F or W. A D gene is named only where the DNA matches it firmly. Clone size is given for some rows only: seen once, a few or many times, or a class if the clone is expanded.

CDR3aa: CASSQRLQDFSYNEQFF; CDR3nt: TGCGCCAGCAGCCAACGACTACAGGATTTCTCCTACAATGAGCAGTTCTTC; abundance: NA; d_gene: NA; j_gene: TRBJ2-1; len: 17; v_gene: TRBV4-1
CDR3aa: CASSPGADEQFF; CDR3nt: TGTGCCAGCAGTCCGGGGGCCGATGAGCAGTTCTTC; abundance: NA; d_gene: NA; j_gene: TRBJ2-1; len: 12; v_gene: TRBV7-7
CDR3aa: CASSLGQVYFATEAFF; CDR3nt: TGTGCCAGCAGCTTGGGACAAGTATATTTTGCCACTGAAGCTTTCTTT; abundance: few; d_gene: NA; j_gene: TRBJ1-1; len: 16; v_gene: TRBV5-8
CDR3aa: CASRTGMTDTGELFF; CDR3nt: TGTGCCAGCAGGACAGGGATGACTGACACCGGGGAGCTGTTTTTT; abundance: once; d_gene: TRBD1; j_gene: TRBJ2-2; len: 15; v_gene: TRBV2
CDR3aa: CAWSLRGGAKGQPQHF; CDR3nt: TGTGCCTGGAGTCTCCGAGGAGGGGCGAAGGGGCAGCCCCAGCATTTT; abundance: NA; d_gene: NA; j_gene: TRBJ1-5; len: 16; v_gene: TRBV30
CDR3aa: CSVDRGGGLFF; CDR3nt: TGCAGCGTTGACAGGGGCGGTGGGCTGTTTTTT; abundance: NA; d_gene: NA; j_gene: TRBJ2-2; len: 11; v_gene: TRBV29-1
CDR3aa: CATSRDLRGRQETQYF; CDR3nt: TGTGCCACCAGCAGAGATTTAAGGGGGAGGCAAGAGACCCAGTACTTC; abundance: NA; d_gene: NA; j_gene: TRBJ2-5; len: 16; v_gene: TRBV15
CDR3aa: CASSVRGGVTSTDTQYF; CDR3nt: TGTGCCAGCAGTGTCCGGGGGGGGGTCACTAGCACAGATACGCAGTATTTT; abundance: NA; d_gene: TRBD2; j_gene: TRBJ2-3; len: 17; v_gene: TRBV6-1
CDR3aa: CASSPVAGQETQYF; CDR3nt: TGTGCCAGCAGCCCAGTGGCGGGCCAAGAGACCCAGTACTTC; abundance: once; d_gene: NA; j_gene: TRBJ2-5; len: 14; v_gene: TRBV5-5
CDR3aa: CASSQRGGGEETQYF; CDR3nt: TGTGCCAGCAGCCAGAGAGGGGGCGGGGAAGAGACCCAGTACTTC; abundance: NA; d_gene: NA; j_gene: TRBJ2-5; len: 15; v_gene: TRBV7-9
CDR3aa: CAISEWMGSSSTDTQYF; CDR3nt: TGTGCCATCAGTGAGTGGATGGGCAGCTCTAGCACAGATACGCAGTATTTT; abundance: NA; d_gene: NA; j_gene: TRBJ2-3; len: 17; v_gene: TRBV10-3
CDR3aa: CASSSGGLGTEAFF; CDR3nt: TGCGCCAGCAGCTCGGGGGGCCTGGGCACTGAAGCTTTCTTT; abundance: NA; d_gene: NA; j_gene: TRBJ1-1; len: 14; v_gene: TRBV5-1
CDR3aa: CASSHSDRGLGNTIYF; CDR3nt: TGTGCCAGCAGCCACAGCGACAGGGGGCTTGGAAACACCATATATTTT; abundance: NA; d_gene: TRBD1; j_gene: TRBJ1-3; len: 16; v_gene: TRBV9
CDR3aa: CASSLTPGLQGSLHF; CDR3nt: TGTGCCAGCAGCTTAACTCCGGGACTCCAGGGGTCCCTCCACTTT; abundance: NA; d_gene: NA; j_gene: TRBJ1-6; len: 15; v_gene: TRBV7-2
CDR3aa: CASSGEGPVGNSPLHF; CDR3nt: TGTGCCAGCAGCGGCGAGGGACCCGTGGGTAATTCACCCCTCCACTTT; abundance: once; d_gene: NA; j_gene: TRBJ1-6; len: 16; v_gene: TRBV5-4
CDR3aa: CASSLTGTSGEDTQYF; CDR3nt: TGTGCCAGCAGCTTAACCGGGACTAGCGGGGAAGATACGCAGTATTTT; abundance: NA; d_gene: TRBD2; j_gene: TRBJ2-3; len: 16; v_gene: TRBV13
CDR3aa: CASSAGVNTEAFF; CDR3nt: TGTGCCAGCAGCGCAGGGGTTAACACTGAAGCTTTCTTT; abundance: NA; d_gene: NA; j_gene: TRBJ1-1; len: 13; v_gene: TRBV7-7
CDR3aa: CASSLEGTGVNEQFF; CDR3nt: TGCGCCAGCAGCTTGGAAGGGACAGGAGTCAATGAGCAGTTCTTC; abundance: few; d_gene: TRBD1; j_gene: TRBJ2-1; len: 15; v_gene: TRBV5-1
CDR3aa: CASSLGGAIGRETQYF; CDR3nt: TGTGCCAGCAGCTTGGGCGGGGCGATAGGGCGGGAGACCCAGTACTTC; abundance: NA; d_gene: NA; j_gene: TRBJ2-5; len: 16; v_gene: TRBV7-2
CDR3aa: CASGLGGETQYF; CDR3nt: TGTGCTAGTGGTTTAGGGGGAGAGACCCAGTACTTC; abundance: NA; d_gene: NA; j_gene: TRBJ2-5; len: 12; v_gene: TRBV12-5
CDR3aa: CASSRRGRGANQPQHF; CDR3nt: TGTGCCAGCAGCAGGAGGGGTCGGGGAGCCAATCAGCCCCAGCATTTT; abundance: NA; d_gene: NA; j_gene: TRBJ1-5; len: 16; v_gene: TRBV5-5
CDR3aa: CASSPWGGVRDRDSYEQYF; CDR3nt: TGTGCCAGCAGCCCTTGGGGGGGGGTTCGGGACAGAGACTCCTACGAGCAGTACTTC; abundance: NA; d_gene: NA; j_gene: TRBJ2-7; len: 19; v_gene: TRBV5-6
CDR3aa: CASSTSQGYNEQFF; CDR3nt: TGTGCCAGCTCGACTAGCCAAGGGTACAATGAGCAGTTCTTC; abundance: NA; d_gene: TRBD2; j_gene: TRBJ2-1; len: 14; v_gene: TRBV18
CDR3aa: CASSSQARQGAFGGYTF; CDR3nt: TGTGCCAGCAGCTCCCAAGCCCGACAGGGGGCATTCGGAGGCTACACCTTC; abundance: NA; d_gene: TRBD1; j_gene: TRBJ1-2; len: 17; v_gene: TRBV7-2
CDR3aa: CASSFLANSNEQFF; CDR3nt: TGCGCCAGCAGCTTTCTCGCCAATTCCAATGAGCAGTTCTTC; abundance: many; d_gene: NA; j_gene: TRBJ2-1; len: 14; v_gene: TRBV5-1
CDR3aa: CASSLLSSETQYF; CDR3nt: TGTGCCAGCAGTTTACTATCATCAGAGACCCAGTACTTC; abundance: once; d_gene: NA; j_gene: TRBJ2-5; len: 13; v_gene: TRBV28
CDR3aa: CASSRERMANEKLFF; CDR3nt: TGTGCCAGCAGTAGGGAGAGGATGGCTAATGAAAAACTGTTTTTT; abundance: NA; d_gene: NA; j_gene: TRBJ1-4; len: 15; v_gene: TRBV6-1
CDR3aa: CAIRSTGDYEQYF; CDR3nt: TGTGCCATCAGATCCACAGGAGACTACGAGCAGTACTTC; abundance: NA; d_gene: NA; j_gene: TRBJ2-7; len: 13; v_gene: TRBV10-3
CDR3aa: CASSSSGGRNNEQFF; CDR3nt: TGTGCCAGTAGTTCGAGCGGGGGGCGAAACAATGAGCAGTTCTTC; abundance: NA; d_gene: TRBD2; j_gene: TRBJ2-1; len: 15; v_gene: TRBV19
CDR3aa: CASRTSGSNEQFF; CDR3nt: TGTGCCAGCAGGACTAGCGGTAGCAATGAGCAGTTCTTC; abundance: NA; d_gene: TRBD2; j_gene: TRBJ2-1; len: 13; v_gene: TRBV6-5
CDR3aa: CASSVGQLAGAYEQYF; CDR3nt: TGTGCCAGCAGCGTAGGGCAGCTGGCAGGGGCCTACGAGCAGTACTTC; abundance: few; d_gene: NA; j_gene: TRBJ2-7; len: 16; v_gene: TRBV9
CDR3aa: CASRPDRRNTEAFF; CDR3nt: TGTGCCAGCCGCCCAGACAGGAGGAACACTGAAGCTTTCTTT; abundance: NA; d_gene: NA; j_gene: TRBJ1-1; len: 14; v_gene: TRBV6-5
CDR3aa: CASKRRQHTDTQYF; CDR3nt: TGTGCCAGTAAAAGGAGACAGCACACAGATACGCAGTATTTT; abundance: NA; d_gene: NA; j_gene: TRBJ2-3; len: 14; v_gene: TRBV19
CDR3aa: CASTQMAQETQYF; CDR3nt: TGTGCCAGCACCCAGATGGCCCAAGAGACCCAGTACTTC; abundance: once; d_gene: NA; j_gene: TRBJ2-5; len: 13; v_gene: TRBV7-9
CDR3aa: CASSFGDRRSTDTQYF; CDR3nt: TGTGCCAGCAGCTTCGGGGACAGGAGAAGCACAGATACGCAGTATTTT; abundance: few; d_gene: TRBD1; j_gene: TRBJ2-3; len: 16; v_gene: TRBV7-2
CDR3aa: CASSYPPGGLSGANVLTF; CDR3nt: TGTGCCAGCAGTTACCCCCCGGGGGGGCTCTCTGGGGCCAACGTCCTGACTTTC; abundance: NA; d_gene: TRBD2; j_gene: TRBJ2-6; len: 18; v_gene: TRBV6-8
CDR3aa: CASSEGTTSSYEQYF; CDR3nt: TGTGCCAGCAGTGAAGGCACCACGAGCTCCTACGAGCAGTACTTC; abundance: NA; d_gene: NA; j_gene: TRBJ2-7; len: 15; v_gene: TRBV6-1
CDR3aa: CVVHDTYEQYF; CDR3nt: TGTGTCGTACATGACACCTACGAGCAGTACTTC; abundance: few; d_gene: NA; j_gene: TRBJ2-7; len: 11; v_gene: TRBV6-5
CDR3aa: CASSAQVGQAGEQYF; CDR3nt: TGTGCCAGCAGCGCCCAGGTGGGACAAGCAGGCGAGCAGTACTTC; abundance: NA; d_gene: NA; j_gene: TRBJ2-7; len: 15; v_gene: TRBV5-3
CDR3aa: CASRRQALETQYF; CDR3nt: TGTGCCAGCAGGAGACAGGCCCTAGAGACCCAGTACTTC; abundance: NA; d_gene: NA; j_gene: TRBJ2-5; len: 13; v_gene: TRBV2
CDR3aa: CSSGGTLGGTEAFF; CDR3nt: TGCAGCTCTGGCGGGACCCTGGGGGGCACTGAAGCTTTCTTT; abundance: NA; d_gene: NA; j_gene: TRBJ1-1; len: 14; v_gene: TRBV29-1
CDR3aa: CASSRGAGNTEAFF; CDR3nt: TGCGCCAGCAGCAGGGGGGCCGGGAACACTGAAGCTTTCTTT; abundance: NA; d_gene: NA; j_gene: TRBJ1-1; len: 14; v_gene: TRBV5-1
CDR3aa: CASSPRRDSTDTQYF; CDR3nt: TGTGCCAGCAGCCCAAGGAGGGACAGCACAGATACGCAGTATTTT; abundance: NA; d_gene: NA; j_gene: TRBJ2-3; len: 15; v_gene: TRBV9